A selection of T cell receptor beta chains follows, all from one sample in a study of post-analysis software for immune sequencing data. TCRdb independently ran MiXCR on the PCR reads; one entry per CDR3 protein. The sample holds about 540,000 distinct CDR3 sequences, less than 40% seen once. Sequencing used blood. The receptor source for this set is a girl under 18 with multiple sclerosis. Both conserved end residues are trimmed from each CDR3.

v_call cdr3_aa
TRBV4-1 ASSQDLGQGLNEQY
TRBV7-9 ASSARVTPVYGYT
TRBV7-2 ASSLARGGSNQPQH
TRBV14 ASSQGTVRRETQY
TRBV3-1 ASSQLGPNTGELF
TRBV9 ASSVDITDTQY
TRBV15 ATSRDLGQVSYEQY
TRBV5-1 ASSLDLAGGTDTQY
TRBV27 ASTPLLATANVRT
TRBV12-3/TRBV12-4 ASSLGQDGYT
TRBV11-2 ASSPRAGGLGETQY
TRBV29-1 SINPPPGGSTDTQY